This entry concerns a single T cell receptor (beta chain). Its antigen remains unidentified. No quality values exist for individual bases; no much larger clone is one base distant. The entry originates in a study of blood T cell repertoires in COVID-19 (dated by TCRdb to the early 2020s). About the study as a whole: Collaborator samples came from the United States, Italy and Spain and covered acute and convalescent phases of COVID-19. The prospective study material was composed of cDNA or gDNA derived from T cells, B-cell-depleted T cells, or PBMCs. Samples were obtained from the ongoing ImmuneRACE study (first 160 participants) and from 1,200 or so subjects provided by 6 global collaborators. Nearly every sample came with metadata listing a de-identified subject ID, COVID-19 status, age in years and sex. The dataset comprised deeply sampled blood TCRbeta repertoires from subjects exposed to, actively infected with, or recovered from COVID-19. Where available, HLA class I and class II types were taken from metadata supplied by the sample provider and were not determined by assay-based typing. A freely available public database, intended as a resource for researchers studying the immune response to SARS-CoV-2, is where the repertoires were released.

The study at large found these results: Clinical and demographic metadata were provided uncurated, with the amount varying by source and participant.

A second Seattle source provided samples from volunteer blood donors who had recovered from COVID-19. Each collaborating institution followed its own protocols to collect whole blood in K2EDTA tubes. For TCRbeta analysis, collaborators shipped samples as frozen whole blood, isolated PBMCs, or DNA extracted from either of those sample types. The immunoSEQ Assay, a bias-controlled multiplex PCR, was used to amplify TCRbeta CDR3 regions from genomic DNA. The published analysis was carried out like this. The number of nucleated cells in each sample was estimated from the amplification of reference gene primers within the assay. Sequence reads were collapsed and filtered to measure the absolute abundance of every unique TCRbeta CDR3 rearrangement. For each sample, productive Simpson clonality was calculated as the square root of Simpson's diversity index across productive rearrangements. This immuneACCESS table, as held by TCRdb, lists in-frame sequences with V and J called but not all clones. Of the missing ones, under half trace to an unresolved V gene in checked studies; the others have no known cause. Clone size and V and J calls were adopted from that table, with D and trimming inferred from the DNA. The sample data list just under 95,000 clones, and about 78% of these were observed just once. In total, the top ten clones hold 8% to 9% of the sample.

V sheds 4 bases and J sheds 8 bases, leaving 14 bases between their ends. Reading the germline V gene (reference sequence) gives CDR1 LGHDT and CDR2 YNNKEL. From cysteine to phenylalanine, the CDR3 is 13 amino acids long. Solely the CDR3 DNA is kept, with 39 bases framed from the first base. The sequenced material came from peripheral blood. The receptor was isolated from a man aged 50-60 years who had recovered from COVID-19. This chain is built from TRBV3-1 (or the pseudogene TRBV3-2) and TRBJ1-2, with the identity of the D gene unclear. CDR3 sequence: CASSRRGEGGYTF. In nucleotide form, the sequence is TGTGCCAGCAGCCGGCGGGGTGAGGGCGGCTACACCTTC.